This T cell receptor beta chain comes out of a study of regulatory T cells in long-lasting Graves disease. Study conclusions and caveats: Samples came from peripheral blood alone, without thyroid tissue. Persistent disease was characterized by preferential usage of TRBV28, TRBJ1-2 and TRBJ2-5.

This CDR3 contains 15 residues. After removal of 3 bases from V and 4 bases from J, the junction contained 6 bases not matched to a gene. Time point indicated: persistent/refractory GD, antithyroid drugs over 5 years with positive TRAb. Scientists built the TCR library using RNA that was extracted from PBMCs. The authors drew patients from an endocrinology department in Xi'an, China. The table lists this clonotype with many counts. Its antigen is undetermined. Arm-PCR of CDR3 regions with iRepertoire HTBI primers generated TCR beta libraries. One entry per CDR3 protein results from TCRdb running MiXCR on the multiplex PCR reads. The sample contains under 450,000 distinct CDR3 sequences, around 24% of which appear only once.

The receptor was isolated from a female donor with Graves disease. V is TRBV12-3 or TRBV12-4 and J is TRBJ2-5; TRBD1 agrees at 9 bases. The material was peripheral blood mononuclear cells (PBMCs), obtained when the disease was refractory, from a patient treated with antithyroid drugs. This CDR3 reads CASSFETGGAETQYF. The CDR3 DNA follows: TGTGCCAGCAGTTTCGAGACAGGGGGGGCAGAGACCCAGTACTTC.